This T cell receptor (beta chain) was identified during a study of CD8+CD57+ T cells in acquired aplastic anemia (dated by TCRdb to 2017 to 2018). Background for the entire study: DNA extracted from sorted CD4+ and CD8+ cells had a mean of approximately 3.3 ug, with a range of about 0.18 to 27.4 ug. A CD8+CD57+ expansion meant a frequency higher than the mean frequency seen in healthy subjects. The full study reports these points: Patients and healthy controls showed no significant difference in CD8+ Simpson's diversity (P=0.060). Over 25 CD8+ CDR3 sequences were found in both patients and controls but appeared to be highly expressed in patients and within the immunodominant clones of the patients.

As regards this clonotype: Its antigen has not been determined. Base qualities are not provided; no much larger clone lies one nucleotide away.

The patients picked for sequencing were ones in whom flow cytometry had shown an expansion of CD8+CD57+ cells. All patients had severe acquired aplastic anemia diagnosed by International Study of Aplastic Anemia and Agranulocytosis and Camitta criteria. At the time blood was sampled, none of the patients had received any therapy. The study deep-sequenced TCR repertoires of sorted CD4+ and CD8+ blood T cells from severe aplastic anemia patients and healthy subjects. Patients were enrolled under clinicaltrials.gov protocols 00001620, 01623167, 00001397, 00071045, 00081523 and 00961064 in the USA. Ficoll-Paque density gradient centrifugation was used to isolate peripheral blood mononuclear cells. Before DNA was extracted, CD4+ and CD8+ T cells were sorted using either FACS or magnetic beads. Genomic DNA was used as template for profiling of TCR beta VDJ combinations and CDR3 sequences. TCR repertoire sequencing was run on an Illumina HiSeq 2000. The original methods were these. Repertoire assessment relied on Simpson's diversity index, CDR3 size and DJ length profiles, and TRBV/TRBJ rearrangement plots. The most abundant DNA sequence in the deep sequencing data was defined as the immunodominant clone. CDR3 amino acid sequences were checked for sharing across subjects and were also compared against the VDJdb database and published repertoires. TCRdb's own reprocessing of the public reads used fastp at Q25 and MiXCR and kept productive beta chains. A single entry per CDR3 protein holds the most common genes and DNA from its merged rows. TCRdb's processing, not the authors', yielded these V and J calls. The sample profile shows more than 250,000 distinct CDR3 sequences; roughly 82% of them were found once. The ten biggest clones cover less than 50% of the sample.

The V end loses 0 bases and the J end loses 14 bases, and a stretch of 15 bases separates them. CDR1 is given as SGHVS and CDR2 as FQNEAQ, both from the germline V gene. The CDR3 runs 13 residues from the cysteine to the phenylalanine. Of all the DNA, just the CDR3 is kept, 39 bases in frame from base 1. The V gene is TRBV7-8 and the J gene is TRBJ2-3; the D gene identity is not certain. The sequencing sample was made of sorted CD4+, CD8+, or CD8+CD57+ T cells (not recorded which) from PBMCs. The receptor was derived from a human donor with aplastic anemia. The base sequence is TGTGCCAGCAGCTTAGCGGGCAGTCATGCGACGTATTTT. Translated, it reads CASSLAGSHATYF.